Many counts were recorded for the clone carrying this TCR beta chain. UMIs and a universal primer site were added when TCR cDNA was made by 5'RACE template switching. TCRdb redid the calling of the 5' RACE reads with MiXCR, one entry per CDR3 protein. The sample shows about 320,000 distinct CDR3 sequences, about 6.6% of them seen only once. This entry comes from a study of T cells after yellow fever vaccination. CDR1 DFQATT and CDR2 SNEGSKA come from the germline V gene (reference sequence). The ends lost 6 bases at V and 4 bases at J; junction bases unmatched: 18. CDR3 length equals 18 residues. The chain is built from TRBV20-1 and TRBJ2-3; 11 bases align to TRBD2. This sequence was found in a man aged 18-30 years who received the YFV17D yellow fever vaccine. The sequences come from PBMCs, collected roughly 45 days after the first yellow fever vaccination. CDR3 in amino acids: CSAPLAGGVSDVPDTQYF. The CDR3 DNA reads as TGCAGTGCGCCTCTAGCGGGGGGAGTCAGCGACGTCCCAGATACGCAGTATTTT.